These T cell receptor beta chains were read from a single sample in a study of blood T cell repertoires in COVID-19. The assay was immunoSEQ multiplex PCR, and TCRdb's table has in-frame clones only and misses some. The top ten clones hold approximately 32% of a sample with 30,000 to 45,000 clones, around 80% of them seen once. Source material: peripheral blood. Source of these receptors: a man aged 60 to 69 with acute or convalescent COVID-19. The CDR3 runs from the conserved cysteine through the conserved F or W. A D gene is named only where the DNA matches it firmly. A clone size is listed for some rows: how often the clone was seen (once, few, many), or a class if it is expanded.

cdr3_nt cdr3_aa j_call v_call d_call clone_size
TGTGCCAGCAGTTTTCCTAGCGGGAGGCTCACCTACAATGAGCAGTTCTTC CASSFPSGRLTYNEQFF TRBJ2-1 TRBV6-2/TRBV6-3 TRBD2 NA
TGTGCCAGCAGTCCTCGACAGGGGTCGCAGACCCAGTACTTC CASSPRQGSQTQYF TRBJ2-5 TRBV28 TRBD1 NA
TGTGCCAGCAGCTTTTTCGTTCAGGGACAGGGTGGAAACACCATATATTTT CASSFFVQGQGGNTIYF TRBJ1-3 TRBV7-2 TRBD1 once
TGCGCCAGCAGCCAAGGGTCAACAGGTGCCTCCTACAATGAGCAGTTCTTC CASSQGSTGASYNEQFF TRBJ2-1 TRBV4-1 NA NA
TGTGCCAGCAGCCCACTAGCTCGGAGGGCCCAACATGAGCAGTTCTTC CASSPLARRAQHEQFF TRBJ2-1 TRBV11-2 NA once
TGTGCCAGTAGTACTTCCGGACAGGGTAGCAATCAGCCCCAGCATTTT CASSTSGQGSNQPQHF TRBJ1-5 TRBV19 TRBD1 NA
TGTGCCAGCAGCCCAAGATCGGCAGGGGGTAATTCACCCCTCCACTTT CASSPRSAGGNSPLHF TRBJ1-6 TRBV5-8 TRBD1 few
TGTGCCAGCTCACCTCTACTAGCGGTCTCCTACAATGAGCAGTTCTTC CASSPLLAVSYNEQFF TRBJ2-1 TRBV18 TRBD2 NA
TGTGCCAGCAGCGTAGGGTCGGGGGGCGCATTCAGCGAGCAGTACTTC CASSVGSGGAFSEQYF TRBJ2-7 TRBV11-3 NA once
TGCAGTGCTAGTAGACAGAGCAATGAGCAGTTCTTC CSASRQSNEQFF TRBJ2-1 TRBV20-1 NA NA
TGTGCCAGCAGCCGTGGCGCCGGGACTAGCGGGAGGTGGGGCTCCTACAATGAGCAGTTCTTC CASSRGAGTSGRWGSYNEQFF TRBJ2-1 TRBV14 TRBD2 NA
TGTGCCACTCAGCAGGGTACGGAGCAGTTCTTC CATQQGTEQFF TRBJ2-1 TRBV19 NA NA
TGTGCCAGCTCACCCCCGGGTCTAGCGGGAGGGCACAATGAGCAGTTCTTC CASSPPGLAGGHNEQFF TRBJ2-1 TRBV18 TRBD2 NA
TGTGCCAGTAGGCTGGGTAGGGGGGGAACTGAAGCTTTCTTT CASRLGRGGTEAFF TRBJ1-1 TRBV19 NA NA
TGTGCCAGCAGCTTGCCCGCTAACGAAGCTTTCTTT CASSLPANEAFF TRBJ1-1 TRBV5-5 NA once
TGTGCCAGCAGTTACTCGACCCCTGGCGGAAAACTGTTTTTT CASSYSTPGGKLFF TRBJ1-4 TRBV6-5 NA NA
TGTGCCAGCAGCTTAGTGGGTGGCTCAGCGAGACAGCCCCAGCATTTT CASSLVGGSARQPQHF TRBJ1-5 TRBV7-2 NA NA
TGTGCCAGCAGTTACGGACTGTCCCAAGAGACCCAGTACTTC CASSYGLSQETQYF TRBJ2-5 TRBV6-5 NA NA
TGTGCCAGCAGTGATTTCGGACTAGCGGGAAACACCGGGGAGCTGTTTTTT CASSDFGLAGNTGELFF TRBJ2-2 TRBV25-1 TRBD2 NA
TGTGCCAGCAGTTACAGGGGCTTCACCGGGGAGCTGTTTTTT CASSYRGFTGELFF TRBJ2-2 TRBV6-5 NA few
TGCGCCAGCAGCCGAGGGACAGGGGAAGAGCAGTACTTC CASSRGTGEEQYF TRBJ2-7 TRBV4-1 TRBD1 NA
TGTGCCACCAGCAGAGTTCGCACAGAAGAGACCCAGTACTTC CATSRVRTEETQYF TRBJ2-5 TRBV15 NA NA
TGTGCCAGCAGTGGGGGACTAGCGGGGGCGGTCACAGATACGCAGTATTTT CASSGGLAGAVTDTQYF TRBJ2-3 TRBV25-1 TRBD2 NA
TGTGCCAGCAGTTCCCCCTCCGGACTAGCGGGCCAAGAGACCCAGTACTTC CASSSPSGLAGQETQYF TRBJ2-5 TRBV27 TRBD2 NA
TGTGCCAGCAGCTTCAGTCCGGGACAGCCTAATTCACCCCTCCACTTT CASSFSPGQPNSPLHF TRBJ1-6 TRBV3-1/TRBV3-2 TRBD1 NA
TGTGCCAGCATCCCAGGCGGTCCCGCCGGGGAGCTGTTTTTT CASIPGGPAGELFF TRBJ2-2 TRBV6-2/TRBV6-3 NA NA
TGTGCCAGCAGCTTAGGTATAGCTCAAGAGACCCAGTACTTC CASSLGIAQETQYF TRBJ2-5 TRBV11-3 NA NA
TGTGCCAGCAGCGATGGGCAGGGAGGGAAGGAGACCCAGTACTTC CASSDGQGGKETQYF TRBJ2-5 TRBV9 TRBD2 few
TGTGCCAGCAGTTTAATCTTGCCGCGGGGGCAGTTCTTC CASSLILPRGQFF TRBJ2-1 TRBV12-3/TRBV12-4 NA medium-sized
TGTGCCAGCAGTACCCGACAGGACATCACAGATACGCAGTATTTT CASSTRQDITDTQYF TRBJ2-3 TRBV27 NA NA
TGTGCCAGCATCGGGGGACTAGCCCACAATGAGCAGTTCTTC CASIGGLAHNEQFF TRBJ2-1 TRBV6-5 TRBD2 NA
TGTGCCAGCAGTTTAGGGCTAGCTTGGAATGAGCAGTTCTTC CASSLGLAWNEQFF TRBJ2-1 TRBV6-2/TRBV6-3 NA NA
TGTGCCAGCAGCCCTAGGACTTTTGGGGAGCTGTTTTTT CASSPRTFGELFF TRBJ2-2 TRBV14 NA NA
TGTGCCAGCAGCTTAGGAGGGAGAGTGTTGGAGACCCAGTACTTC CASSLGGRVLETQYF TRBJ2-5 TRBV7-2 NA NA
TGCGCCAGCAGCTTATCGGACAGGGGCTCTGGAAACACCATATATTTT CASSLSDRGSGNTIYF TRBJ1-3 TRBV5-1 TRBD1 once
TGTGCCAGTAGTGTGTACAGGGGGCAAGGGGGTCAGCCCCAGCATTTT CASSVYRGQGGQPQHF TRBJ1-5 TRBV19 TRBD1 NA
TGTGCCAGCAGTGGGAACAGGGGGGCTAATGAAAAACTGTTTTTT CASSGNRGANEKLFF TRBJ1-4 TRBV25-1 TRBD1 NA
TGTGCCAGCAGCAAAGCCCAACCGGGACTAGCGGGGCGACCGCCTTATGAGCAGTTCTTC CASSKAQPGLAGRPPYEQFF TRBJ2-1 TRBV21-1 NA NA
TGTGCCAGCAGCCAAGAAAGTGTGGGACAGCCCATCTATGGCTACACCTTC CASSQESVGQPIYGYTF TRBJ1-2 TRBV4-2 TRBD1 NA
TGTGCCAGCAGTGAAGCGGCCCGGGGGCAGTTCTTC CASSEAARGQFF TRBJ2-1 TRBV6-1 NA NA
TGTGCCACCCGACGCGGGACAGCCTACGAGCAGTACTTC CATRRGTAYEQYF TRBJ2-7 TRBV12-3/TRBV12-4 NA NA
TGTGCCATCAGTGCCAGCGGGAGGGCCTTTCGTACCGGGGAGCTGTTTTTT CAISASGRAFRTGELFF TRBJ2-2 TRBV10-3 TRBD2 NA
TGTGCCAGCAGGCTGGACAGTCCAGAGACCCAGTACTTC CASRLDSPETQYF TRBJ2-5 TRBV12-3/TRBV12-4 NA NA
TGTGCCAGTAGTCCCCGGGACAGGGGATCCAACGAGCAGTACTTC CASSPRDRGSNEQYF TRBJ2-7 TRBV19 TRBD1 few
TGTGCCAGCAGCTTGGGCGGGAGTACCAAAAACATTCAGTACTTC CASSLGGSTKNIQYF TRBJ2-4 TRBV5-8 TRBD2 NA
TGCGCCAGCAGCTTGGAACCAACAGGTCCGAACACCGGGGAGCTGTTTTTT CASSLEPTGPNTGELFF TRBJ2-2 TRBV5-1 NA NA
TGTGCCAGCAGCCAAGAATCCCCCGTAGCGGGAGCAGCCAATGAGCAGTTCTTC CASSQESPVAGAANEQFF TRBJ2-1 TRBV3-1/TRBV3-2 TRBD2 NA
TGTGCCAGCAACGAGTACAGGACGAACACTGAAGCTTTCTTT CASNEYRTNTEAFF TRBJ1-1 TRBV27 NA NA
TGTGCCAGTACGAGACAGACAGGGACCGGAAACACCATATATTTT CASTRQTGTGNTIYF TRBJ1-3 TRBV19 TRBD1 NA
TGTGCCAGCAGCGCGGACAGGGGGAATGGCTACACCTTC CASSADRGNGYTF TRBJ1-2 TRBV7-8 TRBD1 NA
TGTGCCAGCAGCTTAACGGGGGAGCAGTACTTC CASSLTGEQYF TRBJ2-7 TRBV5-6 NA NA
TGTGCCAGCAGCTTACTAGCGGGAGGACTGGGCAATGAGCAGTTCTTC CASSLLAGGLGNEQFF TRBJ2-1 TRBV7-2 TRBD2 few
TGTGCCAGTAGCGCGGGCCCTGGCACAGATACGCAGTATTTT CASSAGPGTDTQYF TRBJ2-3 TRBV19 NA NA
TGTGCCAGCAGCCTTTCCCTACAAGAGACCCAGTACTTC CASSLSLQETQYF TRBJ2-5 TRBV5-5 NA NA
TGTGCCAGCAGTTCGACAGGGCGAGAGACCCAGTACTTC CASSSTGRETQYF TRBJ2-5 TRBV6-2/TRBV6-3 TRBD1 once
TGTGCCACCAGCCGCACCTTCGACAGGGGTAGTCGCACCGGGGAGCTGTTTTTT CATSRTFDRGSRTGELFF TRBJ2-2 TRBV24-1 TRBD1 NA
TGTGCCAGCAGTTACTTTGGGGGGTCGAACACCGGGGAGCTGTTTTTT CASSYFGGSNTGELFF TRBJ2-2 TRBV6-5 NA NA
TGTGCCAGCAGCTTGGGGGGGTCGGTAACTGAAGCTTTCTTT CASSLGGSVTEAFF TRBJ1-1 TRBV7-2 NA NA